These T cell receptor beta chains were read from a single sample in a study of blood T cell repertoires in COVID-19. The table came from immunoSEQ multiplex PCR; TCRdb's copy has only in-frame clones and leaves some out. The sample carries roughly 280,000 clones, nearly 90% recorded once. The sequenced material came from PBMCs or T cells enriched from blood (not recorded which). These receptors were taken from a woman in her fifties or sixties who had recovered from COVID-19. Each CDR3 is given with its conserved first and last residue. A D gene is named only where the DNA matches it firmly. The listing skips clone size in some rows; elsewhere it reads once, few, many or a size class.

V gene	clone size	D gene	J gene	CDR3 DNA	CDR3 protein
TRBV27	-	-	TRBJ1-2	TGTGCCAGCAGTTTACGGGGGGGGCGAACCTATGGCTACACCTTC	CASSLRGGRTYGYTF
TRBV18	-	-	TRBJ2-7	TGTGCCAGCTCACCGGGAACTAGCAGAGAGCAGTACTTC	CASSPGTSREQYF
TRBV6-5	-	-	TRBJ2-2	TGTGCCAGCAGTTACTGGGCGTTATCGAACACCGGGGAGCTGTTTTTT	CASSYWALSNTGELFF
TRBV3-1/TRBV3-2	-	TRBD1	TRBJ1-1	TGTGCCAGCAGCCAAGATAACCACAGGGGCACTGAAGCTTTCTTT	CASSQDNHRGTEAFF
TRBV11-2	-	-	TRBJ1-2	TGTGCCAGCAGCTTAGGGCAGGGTGACTATGGCTACACCTTC	CASSLGQGDYGYTF
TRBV11-2	-	-	TRBJ2-3	TGTGCCAGCAGCCCCCTGGGGCGGGGTCCAGATACGCAGTATTTT	CASSPLGRGPDTQYF
TRBV11-3	-	-	TRBJ2-7	TGTGCCAGCAGCAGGGGGGGCAGGCTCCTATCCGAGCAGTACTTC	CASSRGGRLLSEQYF
TRBV7-9	-	TRBD1	TRBJ1-2	TGTGCCAGCAGCCAGACAGGGGCAGTAGGCTACACCTTC	CASSQTGAVGYTF
TRBV11-3	once	-	TRBJ2-7	TGTGCCAGCAGCTTATTAAGGGGAGGCGAGCAGTACTTC	CASSLLRGGEQYF
TRBV5-1	-	-	TRBJ2-3	TGCGCCAGCAGCTTGGCCGGGGATGGGGTAGATACGCAGTATTTT	CASSLAGDGVDTQYF
TRBV27	-	TRBD2	TRBJ2-2	TGTGCCAGCAGTTTGACGGGAGGGCCAAACACCGGGGAGCTGTTTTTT	CASSLTGGPNTGELFF
TRBV5-1	-	TRBD1	TRBJ1-1	TGCGCCAGCAGCCCAGGACAGGGGATCACTGAAGCTTTCTTT	CASSPGQGITEAFF
TRBV28	once	TRBD1	TRBJ1-2	TGTGCCAGCAGGAGACAGGGTTTACGGTATGGCTACACCTTC	CASRRQGLRYGYTF
TRBV18	-	-	TRBJ1-4	TGTGCCAGCTCCTGGACAGATCGGGCAGAAAAACTGTTTTTT	CASSWTDRAEKLFF
TRBV7-3	-	TRBD2	TRBJ2-5	TGTGCCAGCAGCCCGGGACTAGCAAGAACCCAGTACTTC	CASSPGLARTQYF
TRBV5-3	-	TRBD1	TRBJ1-4	TGTGCCAGAAGCACGGGACAGACTAATGAAAAACTGTTTTTT	CARSTGQTNEKLFF
TRBV9	-	-	TRBJ2-5	TGTGCCAGCAGCGTAGGCCAGCAAGAGACCCAGTACTTC	CASSVGQQETQYF
TRBV19	-	TRBD2	TRBJ2-1	TGTGCCAGTAGTATCTCACTAGCGGGAGAGTACAATGAGCAGTTCTTC	CASSISLAGEYNEQFF
TRBV30	few	-	TRBJ1-3	TGTGCCTGGAGTGTCGGGGACACCATATATTTT	CAWSVGDTIYF
TRBV5-1	-	-	TRBJ2-7	TGCGCCAGCAGCCCTGGGCCAGGAGGAACATACGAGCAGTACTTC	CASSPGPGGTYEQYF
TRBV5-1	-	TRBD2	TRBJ2-3	TGCGCCAGCAGCTTGGCTAGCGGGGGCGATACGCAGTATTTT	CASSLASGGDTQYF
TRBV30	-	TRBD1	TRBJ2-2	TGTGCCTGGGACAGGGGGCTTAACACCGGGGAGCTGTTTTTT	CAWDRGLNTGELFF
TRBV14	-	TRBD2	TRBJ2-2	TGTGCCAGCAGCCGGCAAATAGCGGGAGGCGGGGAGCTGTTTTTT	CASSRQIAGGGELFF
TRBV4-2	once	-	TRBJ2-5	TGTGCCAGCAGCCAAGCTGGTAGGGGGGAGACCCAGTACTTC	CASSQAGRGETQYF